This T cell receptor (beta chain) was found in a study of CXCR3-negative and CXCR3-positive naive CD8 T cells. The TRB cDNA libraries were prepared by 5' RACE with UMI labels. TCRdb reanalyzed the 5' RACE reads, giving one entry per CDR3 protein sequence and no DNA. In all, the sample yields 100,000 to 150,000 distinct CDR3 sequences. The authors gated naive CD8+ T cells as CD45RO-CCR7+CD27+CD95-. Germline V gene data show CDR1 as SGHRS and CDR2 as YFSETQ. The CDR3 consists of 15 residues. The TCR comes from a human donor in good health. Some clones in this sample may be carry-over from other donors' samples. Sequencing was performed on naive CXCR3- CD8+ T cells from blood. Specified subset: CD45RO-CCR7+CD27+CD95- naive CD8+ T cells lacking CXCR3 (TNR3-). The V and J genes are TRBV5-1 and TRBJ1-6; TCRdb's D call of TRBD1 is untestable without DNA. The CDR3 protein is CASSLVGQGNSPLHF.